Listed below are T cell receptor beta chains from one sample, sequenced in a study of response to subunit inactivated influenza vaccine. TCRdb recomputed calls from the RT-PCR reads with MiXCR, one row per CDR3 protein. Of around 850,000 distinct CDR3 sequences listed, 18% are singletons. The source material was PBMCs from blood, sampled roughly 5 days after vaccination. The receptors come from a man in his fifties or sixties who received an inactivated influenza vaccine. Both conserved end residues are part of each CDR3. Fields, in order: D gene, J gene, V gene, clone size, CDR3 protein, CDR3 DNA. A D gene is named only where the DNA matches it firmly. Rows give clone size only sometimes, using once, few, many, or a class for an expanded clone.

TRBD1,TRBJ2-6,TRBV7-2,NA,CASSWTGGSGANVLTF,TGTGCCAGCAGCTGGACAGGGGGCTCTGGGGCCAACGTCCTGACTTTC
NA,TRBJ2-1,TRBV12-3/TRBV12-4,NA,CASSLDGEGIHEQFF,TGTGCCAGCAGTTTAGATGGGGAAGGGATCCATGAGCAGTTCTTC
NA,TRBJ2-7,TRBV9,few,CASSVSGAWRDEQYF,TGTGCCAGCAGCGTATCGGGCGCTTGGCGGGACGAGCAGTACTTC
TRBD2,TRBJ2-3,TRBV20-1,NA,CSARDTARGGQYTQYF,TGCAGTGCTAGAGATACAGCGCGGGGGGGCCAGTATACGCAGTATTTT
TRBD1,TRBJ1-5,TRBV20-1,NA,CSASSGTGYNQPQHF,TGCAGTGCTAGCTCCGGGACAGGGTACAATCAGCCCCAGCATTTT
NA,TRBJ2-3,TRBV6-2/TRBV6-3,once,CASSFTTGADTQYF,TGTGCCAGCAGTTTTACCACAGGAGCAGATACGCAGTATTTT
NA,TRBJ2-5,TRBV5-1,NA,CASSTSSVKETQYF,TGCGCCAGCAGTACTTCTAGCGTTAAAGAGACCCAGTACTTC
NA,TRBJ2-7,TRBV19,NA,CAIGGDAGDEQYF,TGTGCCATTGGAGGGGATGCGGGCGACGAGCAGTACTTC
TRBD1,TRBJ1-6,TRBV12-3/TRBV12-4,few,CASSRTGEDSPLHF,TGTGCCAGCAGTCGGACAGGGGAGGATTCACCCCTCCACTTT
NA,TRBJ2-1,TRBV7-2,few,CASSLAGGRSRNEQFF,TGTGCCAGCAGCTTAGCAGGGGGGAGGTCACGGAATGAGCAGTTCTTC
NA,TRBJ2-5,TRBV15,few,CATSRDQEEGVGAQYF,TGTGCCACCAGCAGAGATCAAGAGGAGGGGGTCGGGGCCCAGTACTTC
TRBD1,TRBJ2-7,TRBV19,NA,CASNDPGQGLYEQYF,TGTGCCAGTAACGATCCGGGACAGGGTCTCTACGAGCAGTACTTC
TRBD2,TRBJ2-1,TRBV20-1,NA,CSARLSTGLAGAGINEQFF,TGCAGTGCTAGACTCAGTACGGGACTAGCGGGGGCTGGTATAAATGAGCAGTTCTTC
NA,TRBJ1-6,TRBV3-1,NA,CASSQVGRNSPLHF,TGTGCCAGCAGCCAAGTGGGTAGGAATTCACCCCTCCACTTT
NA,TRBJ1-1,TRBV2,NA,CASSGSPDRPLAAFF,TGTGCCAGCAGTGGGAGCCCGGACCGACCGCTGGCAGCTTTCTTT
NA,TRBJ2-5,TRBV4-3,few,CASSQGYSKETQYF,TGCGCCAGCAGCCAAGGTTACAGCAAAGAGACCCAGTACTTC
TRBD1,TRBJ2-7,TRBV5-5,NA,CASSLGGGQGSYEQYF,TGTGCCAGCAGCTTGGGTGGGGGACAGGGTTCCTACGAGCAGTACTTC
NA,TRBJ2-3,TRBV7-9,few,CASSLSGVGDTQYF,TGTGCCAGCAGCTTATCTGGGGTTGGAGATACGCAGTATTTT
TRBD1,TRBJ1-2,TRBV28,NA,CASSGPGQVRGGYTF,TGTGCCAGCAGCGGTCCGGGACAGGTCAGGGGTGGCTACACCTTC
NA,TRBJ1-2,TRBV10-3,many,CAISGGERTNYGYTF,TGTGCCATCAGTGGCGGCGAACGTACCAACTATGGCTACACCTTC
NA,TRBJ1-4,TRBV7-9,NA,CASRHQGGTNEKLFF,TGTGCCAGCAGACATCAGGGAGGAACTAATGAAAAACTGTTTTTT
NA,TRBJ2-5,TRBV20-1,many,CSARVAGGATQYF,TGCAGTGCTAGAGTCGCAGGGGGGGCGACCCAGTACTTC
NA,TRBJ2-2,TRBV27,NA,CASRTGREAGELFF,TGTGCCAGCAGGACAGGCAGGGAGGCCGGGGAGCTGTTTTTT
NA,TRBJ1-2,TRBV4-3,NA,CASSQDEAGDYTF,TGCGCCAGCAGCCAAGATGAAGCAGGGGACTACACCTTC
NA,TRBJ2-7,TRBV20-1,NA,CSAKRVPSPEQNF,TGCAGTGCTAAACGGGTCCCGTCTCCCGAGCAGAACTTC
TRBD2,TRBJ2-3,TRBV7-2,NA,CASSLVALAGVQDTQYF,TGTGCCAGCAGCTTAGTCGCGCTAGCGGGAGTGCAAGATACGCAGTATTTT
TRBD2,TRBJ2-1,TRBV3-1,few,CASSQGLAGEEQFF,TGTGCCAGCAGCCAAGGGCTAGCGGGAGAGGAGCAGTTCTTC
TRBD2,TRBJ2-1,TRBV6-5,few,CASSYSRTSGGVGNEQFF,TGTGCCAGCAGTTACTCGAGGACTAGCGGGGGGGTAGGTAATGAGCAGTTCTTC
NA,TRBJ1-6,TRBV7-2,few,CASSLGPLGDSPLHF,TGTGCCAGCAGTCTCGGGCCCTTGGGGGATTCACCCCTCCACTTT
NA,TRBJ2-7,TRBV3-1,NA,CASSPTLTNSYEQYF,TGTGCCAGCAGCCCCACGCTTACAAACTCCTACGAGCAGTACTTC
NA,TRBJ2-3,TRBV7-2,few,CASSFLGGPSTDTQYF,TGTGCCAGCAGCTTCCTCGGGGGACCTAGCACAGATACGCAGTATTTT
NA,TRBJ2-7,TRBV10-2,few,CASTQPGTYEQYF,TGCGCCAGCACCCAACCCGGAACCTACGAGCAGTACTTC
NA,TRBJ2-7,TRBV20-1,NA,CSARVGKLTYEQYF,TGCAGTGCTAGAGTAGGAAAATTGACCTACGAGCAGTACTTC
NA,TRBJ2-2,TRBV11-2,many,CASSLDSGSGELFF,TGTGCCAGCAGCTTAGACAGCGGGTCCGGGGAGCTGTTTTTT
NA,TRBJ2-5,TRBV3-1,few,CASSQDPGREETQYF,TGTGCCAGCAGCCAAGACCCCGGCCGGGAAGAGACCCAGTACTTC
NA,TRBJ2-2,TRBV20-1,few,CSASDKTGELFF,TGCAGTGCTAGTGACAAGACCGGGGAGCTGTTTTTT
TRBD1,TRBJ2-7,TRBV20-1,few,CSAQMGQGSYEQYF,TGCAGTGCTCAGATGGGACAGGGATCCTACGAGCAGTACTTC
TRBD2,TRBJ2-1,TRBV12-3/TRBV12-4,NA,CASSRGGTYNEQFF,TGTGCCAGCAGTCGCGGGGGGACCTACAATGAGCAGTTCTTC
NA,TRBJ1-1,TRBV2,few,CATRVTEAFF,TGTGCCACCAGGGTCACTGAAGCTTTCTTT
TRBD1,TRBJ1-4,TRBV6-6,few,CASVSTGNEKLFF,TGTGCCAGCGTTTCGACAGGGAATGAAAAACTGTTTTTT
NA,TRBJ1-1,TRBV6-5,NA,CASSYSKGGNTEAFF,TGTGCCAGCAGTTACTCTAAGGGCGGGAACACTGAAGCTTTCTTT
NA,TRBJ2-3,TRBV20-1,few,CSAGPAEDTQYF,TGCAGTGCCGGTCCCGCGGAAGATACGCAGTATTTT
NA,TRBJ2-2,TRBV20-1,once,CSAARTNSGEAGELFF,TGCAGTGCCGCGAGGACTAATTCTGGGGAGGCCGGGGAGCTGTTTTTT
NA,TRBJ2-7,TRBV6-2/TRBV6-3,many,CASSYSSGGAEQYF,TGTGCCAGCAGTTACTCGAGCGGTGGAGCCGAGCAGTACTTC
TRBD2,TRBJ2-3,TRBV28,NA,CASSREREVTDTQYF,TGTGCCAGCAGCAGAGAGCGGGAGGTGACAGATACGCAGTATTTT
TRBD1,TRBJ1-6,TRBV5-6,NA,CASSEGQGHYNSPLHF,TGTGCCAGCAGCGAGGGACAGGGCCACTATAATTCACCCCTCCACTTT